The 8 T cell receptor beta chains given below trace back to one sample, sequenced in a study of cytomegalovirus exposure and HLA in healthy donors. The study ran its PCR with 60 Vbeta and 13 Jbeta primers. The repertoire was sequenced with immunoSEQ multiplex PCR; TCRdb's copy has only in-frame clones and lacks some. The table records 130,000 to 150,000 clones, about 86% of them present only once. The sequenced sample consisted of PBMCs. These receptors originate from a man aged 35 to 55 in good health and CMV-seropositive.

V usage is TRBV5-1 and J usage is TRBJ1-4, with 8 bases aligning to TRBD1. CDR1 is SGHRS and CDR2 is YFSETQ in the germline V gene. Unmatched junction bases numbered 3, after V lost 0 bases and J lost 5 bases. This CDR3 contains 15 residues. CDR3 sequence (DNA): TGCGCCAGCAGCTTGGGGACAGGGCTCAATGAAAAACTGTTTTTT. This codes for CASSLGTGLNEKLFF.

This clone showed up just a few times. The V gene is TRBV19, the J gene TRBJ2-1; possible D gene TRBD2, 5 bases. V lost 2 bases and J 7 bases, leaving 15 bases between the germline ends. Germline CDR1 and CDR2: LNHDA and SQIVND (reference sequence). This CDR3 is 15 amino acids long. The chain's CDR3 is CASSIMVGSGNEQFF. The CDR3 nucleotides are TGTGCCAGTAGTATAATGGTGGGTTCGGGGAATGAGCAGTTCTTC.

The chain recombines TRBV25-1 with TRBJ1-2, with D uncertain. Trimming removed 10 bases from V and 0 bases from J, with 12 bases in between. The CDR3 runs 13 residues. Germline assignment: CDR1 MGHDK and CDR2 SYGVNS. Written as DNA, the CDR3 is TGTGCCACCGCCCCGGGAGCTAACTATGGCTACACCTTC. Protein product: CATAPGANYGYTF.

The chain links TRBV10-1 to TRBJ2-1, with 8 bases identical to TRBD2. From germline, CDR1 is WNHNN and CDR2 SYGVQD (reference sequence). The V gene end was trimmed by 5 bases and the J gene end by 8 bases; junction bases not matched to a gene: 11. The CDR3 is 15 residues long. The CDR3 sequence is CASSPEREYRHEQFF. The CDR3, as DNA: TGCGCCAGCAGTCCGGAGCGGGAGTATAGGCATGAGCAGTTCTTC.

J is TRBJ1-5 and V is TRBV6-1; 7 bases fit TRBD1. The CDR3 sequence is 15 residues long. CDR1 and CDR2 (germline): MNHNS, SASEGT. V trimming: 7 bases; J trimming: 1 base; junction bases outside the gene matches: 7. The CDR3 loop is CASNGNRGSNQPQHF. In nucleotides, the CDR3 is TGTGCCAGCAATGGCAACAGGGGAAGCAATCAGCCCCAGCATTTT.

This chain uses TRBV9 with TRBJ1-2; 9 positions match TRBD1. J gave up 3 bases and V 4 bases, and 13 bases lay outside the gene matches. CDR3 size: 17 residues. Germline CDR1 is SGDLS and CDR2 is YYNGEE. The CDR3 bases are TGTGCCAGCAGCCCAGTCCCGGGACAGGGAAGCGACTATGGCTACACCTTC. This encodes CASSPVPGQGSDYGYTF. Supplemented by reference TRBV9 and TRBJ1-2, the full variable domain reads DSGVTQTPKHLITATGQRVTLRCSPRSGDLSVYWYQQSLDQGLQFLIQYYNGEERAKGNILERFSAQQFPDLHSELNLSSLELGDSALYFCASSPVPGQGSDYGYTFGSGTRLTVV.

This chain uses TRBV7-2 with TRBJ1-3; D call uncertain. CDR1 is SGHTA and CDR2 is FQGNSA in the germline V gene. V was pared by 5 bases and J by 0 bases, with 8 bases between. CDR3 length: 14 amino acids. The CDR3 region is CASSLRSSGNTIYF. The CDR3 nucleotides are TGTGCCAGCAGCCTAAGGAGCTCTGGAAACACCATATATTTT.

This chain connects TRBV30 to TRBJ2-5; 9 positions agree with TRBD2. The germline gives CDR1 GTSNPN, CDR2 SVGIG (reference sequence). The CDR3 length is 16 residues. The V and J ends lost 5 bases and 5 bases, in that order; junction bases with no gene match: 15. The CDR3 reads CAWAWGLAGRGETQYF. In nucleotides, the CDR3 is TGTGCCTGGGCGTGGGGGCTAGCGGGAAGGGGGGAGACCCAGTACTTC.